The entry below gives a single TCR beta chain sequence along with its context. Its antigen is still unknown. The treatment: PENTA 11 planned treatment interruption arm or continuous ART arm. Participants had taken at least three-drug ART for at least 24 weeks. Unique molecular identifiers were included in an RNA-based 3' RACE TCR library. TCRdb passed the 3' RACE reads through MiXCR, listing each CDR3 protein once. Of more than 85,000 distinct CDR3 sequences listed, about 6.9% are singletons. Germline V gives CDR1 KGHSH, CDR2 LQKENI. V shed 3 bases and J 7 bases; nucleotides not matched to a gene: 7. The CDR3 is 14 amino acids. This sample was included in a study of HIV-infected children after antiretroviral therapy interruption. On the study more broadly: For the interruption arm, samples span week 0 through about 3 years after study end.

The study's findings and limits: Minor non-naive CD45RA+ populations, like EMRA or stem memory, might contaminate naive sorts.

The rearrangement uses TRBV18 and TRBJ2-7; TRBD1 aligns across 9 bases. Specimen: CD45RA+ CD4+ T cells from PBMCs, pooled from several time points, collected from a donor given antiretroviral therapy, either interrupted or continuous. Subset described: naive CD4+ CD45RA+ CD45RO- T cells. The clonotype comes from a pool of human donors with HIV. CDR3 in amino acids: CASSPPGQGWEQYF. CDR3 DNA: TGTGCCAGCTCACCCCCGGGACAGGGTTGGGAGCAGTACTTC.